The 2 T cell receptor beta chains listed next were all sequenced from one sample in a study of PD-1 blockade in mismatch repair-deficient tumors. Profiled with immunoSEQ multiplex PCR; TCRdb holds only in-frame clones, not every one. The sample carries about 38,000 clones, around 79% recorded once. The source was peripheral blood, collected 4 weeks after starting pembrolizumab. Receptors originate from an adult with mismatch repair-deficient cancer.

This chain links TRBV9 with TRBJ2-7; D is perhaps TRBD2 (5 bases). There are 14 residues in the CDR3. CDR1 SGDLS and CDR2 YYNGEE come from the germline V gene. Trimming left V 3 bases short and J 3 bases short, with 13 bases between. Here the CDR3 DNA reads TGTGCCAGCAGCGGGGGAGAAACCCACTACGAGCAGTACTTC. Translated, it gives CASSGGETHYEQYF.

A few counts support this clone. This rearrangement joins TRBV18 to TRBJ2-7; no firm D call. Germline CDR1 and CDR2: KGHSH and LQKENI. The CDR3 totals 14 residues. Trimming shortened V by 0 bases and J by 11 bases, and 17 bases separated the two germline ends. The CDR3: CASSPPEYETIKYF. The DNA of the CDR3 is TGTGCCAGCTCACCACCGGAGTACGAGACAATAAAGTACTTC.